Here is one T cell receptor beta chain with its context. Its specificity is unknown. This sample was included in a study of PD-1 blockade in classical Hodgkin lymphoma. Whole-study results and caveats: Reasons behind the repertoire differences stay unclear, perhaps disease activity or earlier therapy.

Time point of the sample: cycle 4 day 1 (C4D1), after 5 to 7 weeks of nivolumab. All the patients suffered relapse after autologous stem cell transplantation, and brentuximab vedotin exposure differed. Produced via immunoSEQ multiplex PCR; TCRdb's table is partial and in-frame only. The repertoire holds 25,000 to 30,000 clones, with about 80% as singletons. The sequencing used peripheral blood mononuclear cells (PBMCs), collected before the fourth cycle of nivolumab. The sequence was obtained from a human donor with classical Hodgkin lymphoma.

CDR3 DNA sequence: TGTGCCAGCAGCTTAGACGGGACAGGGGGACAGCCCCAGCATTTT. Its protein product is CASSLDGTGGQPQHF. This chain links TRBV7-2 with TRBJ1-5; 11 nucleotides align to TRBD1. Germline V lookup: CDR1 SGHTA, CDR2 FQGNSA. V was pared by 1 base and J by 7 bases, with 3 bases of the junction left unmatched. This CDR3 is 15 amino acids long.